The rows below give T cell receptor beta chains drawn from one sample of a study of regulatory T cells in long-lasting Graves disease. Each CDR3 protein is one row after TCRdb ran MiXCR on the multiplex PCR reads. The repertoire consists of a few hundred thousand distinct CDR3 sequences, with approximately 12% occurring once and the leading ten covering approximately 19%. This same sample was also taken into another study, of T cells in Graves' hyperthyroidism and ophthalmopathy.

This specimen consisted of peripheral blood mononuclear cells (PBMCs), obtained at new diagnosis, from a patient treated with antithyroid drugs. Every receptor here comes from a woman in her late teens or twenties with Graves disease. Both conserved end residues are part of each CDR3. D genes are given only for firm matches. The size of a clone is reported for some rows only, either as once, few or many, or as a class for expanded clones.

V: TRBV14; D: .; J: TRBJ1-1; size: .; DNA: TGTGCCAGCAGCCCTCGTGTCATGAACACTGAAGCTTTCTTT; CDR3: CASSPRVMNTEAFF
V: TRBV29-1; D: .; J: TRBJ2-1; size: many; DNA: TGCAGCGTTGAAGTTCGCCCTGGACAGCAGATCTACAATGAGCAGTTCTTC; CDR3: CSVEVRPGQQIYNEQFF
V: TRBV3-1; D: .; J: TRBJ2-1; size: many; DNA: TGTGCCAGCAGCCAATTGCTTGAGCAGTTCTTC; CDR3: CASSQLLEQFF
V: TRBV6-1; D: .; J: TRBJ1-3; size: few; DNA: TGTGCCAGCAGTGCGACTGAGTCGGTTTTCTCTGGAAACACCATATATTTT; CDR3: CASSATESVFSGNTIYF
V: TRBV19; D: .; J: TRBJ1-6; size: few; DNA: TGTGCCAGTAGTATTGGGCTTCTAGAATATAATTCACCCCTCCACTTT; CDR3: CASSIGLLEYNSPLHF
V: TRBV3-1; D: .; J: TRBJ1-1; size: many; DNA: TGTGCCAGCAGCCAGCAAGAGGGTATGGGAGCTTTCTTT; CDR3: CASSQQEGMGAFF
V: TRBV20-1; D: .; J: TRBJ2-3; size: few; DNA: TGCAGTGCCCGACCCAGGCTAGACGGCACAGATACGCAGTATTTT; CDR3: CSARPRLDGTDTQYF
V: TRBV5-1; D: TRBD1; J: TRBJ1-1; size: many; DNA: TGCGCCAGCAGCTTGTGGACAGGGGGAGGCGTCACTGAAGCTTTCTTT; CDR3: CASSLWTGGGVTEAFF
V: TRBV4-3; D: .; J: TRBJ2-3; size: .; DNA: TGCGCCAGCAGCCAAGCCTTCTCGGGAGATACGCAGTATTTT; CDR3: CASSQAFSGDTQYF
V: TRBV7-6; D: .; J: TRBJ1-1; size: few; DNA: TGTGCCAGCAGCCCCCAGCGCTTGAACACTGAAGCTTTCTTT; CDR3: CASSPQRLNTEAFF
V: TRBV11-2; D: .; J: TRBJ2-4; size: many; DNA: TGTGCCAGCAGCGTTACTGGTACAGTTTCCACTCAGTACTTC; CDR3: CASSVTGTVSTQYF
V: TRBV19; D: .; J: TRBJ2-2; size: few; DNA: TGTGCCAGTAGTAAAGGAGGGGGCAACACCGGGGAGCTGTTTTTT; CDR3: CASSKGGGNTGELFF
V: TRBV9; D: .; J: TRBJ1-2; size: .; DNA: TGTGCCAGCAGCCTAAGTGGGACTGCGAGCTACACCTTC; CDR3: CASSLSGTASYTF
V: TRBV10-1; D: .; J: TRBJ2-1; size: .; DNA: TGCGCCAGGGCCCTTCCACGTCGGGCAGTTTTCAATGAGCAGTTCTTC; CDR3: CARALPRRAVFNEQFF
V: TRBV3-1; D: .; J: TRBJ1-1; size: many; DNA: TGTGCCAGCAGCCAGGAGACAGAGAACGATGAAGCTTTCTTT; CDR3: CASSQETENDEAFF
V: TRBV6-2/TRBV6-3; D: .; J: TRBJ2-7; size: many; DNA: TGTGCCAGCACCGATAACTACGAGCAGTACTTC; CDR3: CASTDNYEQYF
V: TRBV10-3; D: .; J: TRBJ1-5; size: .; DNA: TGTGCCATCAGGTTGACAGATAATCAGCCCCAGCATTTT; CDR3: CAIRLTDNQPQHF
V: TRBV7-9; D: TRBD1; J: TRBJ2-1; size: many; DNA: TGTGCCACCTTACCGTCCGGGACAGGGGTAAAGGGTGAGCAGTTCTTC; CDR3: CATLPSGTGVKGEQFF